The TCR beta chain under discussion was sequenced for a study of T cell responses to AZD1222 COVID-19 vaccine. Study results and limitations: Samples come after the peak T cell response, not at day 14. The CD4 TCRs associated with vaccination extended across spike and predominated at 160-218 and 743-854.

Points on this clone: Its antigen is unknown.

There are 19 residues in the CDR3. V was cut by 6 bases and J by 4 bases, with 25 bases left in between. Per germline, CDR1 MNHGY and CDR2 SAAAGT. The assay was immunoSEQ multiplex PCR, and TCRdb's table has in-frame clones only and misses some. Here the sample spans 130,000 to 150,000 clones, about 87% being singletons. This receptor was taken from an adult in good health. The specimen was peripheral blood, collected on day 0 of AZD1222 vaccination. The chain has TRBV6-8 and TRBJ2-6; D ambiguous. For the CDR3, the DNA is TGTGCCAGCAGACACCTCAAACAGCTCGGAAGGAAAGGGGCCAACGTCCTGACTTTC. Its protein product is CASRHLKQLGRKGANVLTF.